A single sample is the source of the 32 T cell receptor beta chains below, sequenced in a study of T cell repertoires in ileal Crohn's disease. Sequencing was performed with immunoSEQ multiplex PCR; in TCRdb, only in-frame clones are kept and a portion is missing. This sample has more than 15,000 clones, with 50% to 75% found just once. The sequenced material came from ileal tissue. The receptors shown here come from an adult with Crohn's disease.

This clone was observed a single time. DNA of the CDR3: TGTGCCAGCTCACCAAGAGTCACAGGGGGCTCAGGAGGCACCGGGGAGCTGTTTTTT. Translating it yields CASSPRVTGGSGGTGELFF. The chain uses TRBV18 and TRBJ2-2; TRBD1 agrees at 9 bases. Per the germline V gene, CDR1 is KGHSH and CDR2 is LQKENI. The CDR3 loop spans 19 amino acids. The V gene end was trimmed by 2 bases and the J gene end by 4 bases; junction bases not matched to a gene: 14. Complete variable domain (other parts from reference TRBV18 and TRBJ2-2): NAGVMQNPRHLVRRRGQEARLRCSPMKGHSHVYWYRQLPEEGLKFMVYLQKENIIDESGMPKERFSAEFPKEGPSILRIQQVVRGDSAAYFCASSPRVTGGSGGTGELFFGEGSRLTVL.

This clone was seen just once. The CDR3: CASSKPGTGFTEAFF. The CDR3 DNA reads TGTGCCAGCAGTAAACCTGGGACAGGGTTTACTGAAGCTTTCTTT. The rearrangement links TRBV27 to TRBJ1-1; 9 positions match TRBD1. The J segment lost 5 bases and the V segment lost 5 bases, leaving 9 bases of the junction unmatched. The CDR3 loop spans 15 amino acids. Germline CDR1 MNHEY, CDR2 SMNVEV (reference sequence).

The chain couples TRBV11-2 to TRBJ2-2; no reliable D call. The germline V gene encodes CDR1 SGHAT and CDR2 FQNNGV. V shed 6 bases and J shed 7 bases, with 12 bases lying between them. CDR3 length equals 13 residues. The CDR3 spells CASRDGLNGELFF. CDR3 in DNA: TGTGCCAGCAGAGACGGGTTGAACGGGGAGCTGTTTTTT.

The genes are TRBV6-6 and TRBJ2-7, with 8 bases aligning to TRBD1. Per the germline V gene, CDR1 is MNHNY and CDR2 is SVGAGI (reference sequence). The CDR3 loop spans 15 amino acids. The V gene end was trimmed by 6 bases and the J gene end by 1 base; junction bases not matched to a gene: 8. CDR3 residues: CASSPGQGRSYEQYF. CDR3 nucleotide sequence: TGTGCCAGCAGCCCCGGACAGGGTCGGTCCTACGAGCAGTACTTC.

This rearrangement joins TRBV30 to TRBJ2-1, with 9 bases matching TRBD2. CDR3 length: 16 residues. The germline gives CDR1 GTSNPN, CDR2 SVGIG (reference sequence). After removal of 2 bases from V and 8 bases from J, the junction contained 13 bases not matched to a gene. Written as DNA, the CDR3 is TGTGCCTGGAGTCGCGGTGGACTAGCGCACCCCCATGAGCAGTTCTTC. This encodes CAWSRGGLAHPHEQFF.

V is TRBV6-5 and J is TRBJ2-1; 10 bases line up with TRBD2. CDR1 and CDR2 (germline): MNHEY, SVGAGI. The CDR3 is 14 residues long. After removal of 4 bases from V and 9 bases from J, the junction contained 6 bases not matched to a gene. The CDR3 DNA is TGTGCCAGCAGTTTAAGCGGGAGGGCCGGTGAGCAGTTCTTC. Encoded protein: CASSLSGRAGEQFF.

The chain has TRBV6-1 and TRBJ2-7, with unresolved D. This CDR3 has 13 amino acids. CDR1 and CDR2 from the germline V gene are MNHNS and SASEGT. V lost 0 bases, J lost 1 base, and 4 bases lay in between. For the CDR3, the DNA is TGTGCCAGCAGTGAAGCCGAGTCCTACGAGCAGTACTTC. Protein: CASSEAESYEQYF.

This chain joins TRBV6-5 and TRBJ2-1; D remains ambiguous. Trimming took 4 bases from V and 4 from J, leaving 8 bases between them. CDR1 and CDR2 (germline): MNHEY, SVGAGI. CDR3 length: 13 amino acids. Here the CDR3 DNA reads TGTGCCAGCAGTTCCCATCTATACAATGAGCAGTTCTTC. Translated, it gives CASSSHLYNEQFF.

The CDR3 sequence: CASSQQFPSYNSPLHF. The DNA of the CDR3 is TGTGCCAGCAGCCAACAGTTTCCCTCCTATAATTCACCCCTCCACTTT. V is TRBV7-8 and J is TRBJ1-6; D gene uncertain. V lost 5 bases and J 0 bases, leaving 11 bases between the germline ends. Per germline, CDR1 SGHVS and CDR2 FQNEAQ. The CDR3 length is 16 residues.

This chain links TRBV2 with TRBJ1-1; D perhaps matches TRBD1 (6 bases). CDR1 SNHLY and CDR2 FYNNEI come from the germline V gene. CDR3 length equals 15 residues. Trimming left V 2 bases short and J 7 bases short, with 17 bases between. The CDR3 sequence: CASSELRTEGIEAFF. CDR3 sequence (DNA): TGTGCCAGCAGTGAACTGAGGACAGAAGGGATTGAAGCTTTCTTT.

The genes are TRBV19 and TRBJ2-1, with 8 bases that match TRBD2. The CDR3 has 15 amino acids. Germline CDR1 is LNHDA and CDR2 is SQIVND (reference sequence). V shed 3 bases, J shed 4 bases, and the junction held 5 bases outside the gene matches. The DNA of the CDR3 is TGTGCCAGTAGTATTGCGGGAGGAGGGTACAATGAGCAGTTCTTC. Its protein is CASSIAGGGYNEQFF.

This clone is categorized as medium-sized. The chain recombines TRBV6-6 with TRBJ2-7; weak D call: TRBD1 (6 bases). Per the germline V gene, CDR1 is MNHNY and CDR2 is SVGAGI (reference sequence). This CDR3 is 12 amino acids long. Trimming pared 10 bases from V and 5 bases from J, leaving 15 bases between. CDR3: CATLTGWNEQYF. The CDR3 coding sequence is TGTGCCACCTTAACAGGGTGGAACGAGCAGTACTTC.

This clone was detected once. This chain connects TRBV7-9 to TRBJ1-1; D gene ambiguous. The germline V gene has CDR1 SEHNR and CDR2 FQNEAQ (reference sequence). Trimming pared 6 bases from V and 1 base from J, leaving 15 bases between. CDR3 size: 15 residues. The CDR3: CASSPKRAGNTEAFF. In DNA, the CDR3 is TGTGCCAGCAGTCCAAAGAGGGCTGGGAACACTGAAGCTTTCTTT.

The CDR3 nucleotides are TGTGCCAGCAGTTCGACAAACCTCTATGGCTACACCTTC. It encodes CASSSTNLYGYTF. The V gene is TRBV28, the J gene TRBJ1-2, with D uncertain. The CDR3 length is 13 residues. The germline V gene has CDR1 MDHEN and CDR2 SYDVKM. V lost 4 bases and J 4 bases, leaving 10 bases between the germline ends.

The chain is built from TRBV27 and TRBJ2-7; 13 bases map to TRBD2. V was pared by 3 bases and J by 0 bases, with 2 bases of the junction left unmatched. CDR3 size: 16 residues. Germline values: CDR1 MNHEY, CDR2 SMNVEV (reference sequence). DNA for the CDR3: TGTGCCAGCAGTTTGGGGACTAGCGGGGCCTCCTACGAGCAGTACTTC. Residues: CASSLGTSGASYEQYF.

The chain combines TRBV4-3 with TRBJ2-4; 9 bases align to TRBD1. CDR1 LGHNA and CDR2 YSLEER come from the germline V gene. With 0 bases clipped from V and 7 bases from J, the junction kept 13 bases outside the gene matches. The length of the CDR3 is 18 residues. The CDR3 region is CASSQEGPGQGSLNIQYF. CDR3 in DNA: TGCGCCAGCAGCCAAGAAGGTCCGGGACAGGGCTCCCTGAACATTCAGTACTTC.

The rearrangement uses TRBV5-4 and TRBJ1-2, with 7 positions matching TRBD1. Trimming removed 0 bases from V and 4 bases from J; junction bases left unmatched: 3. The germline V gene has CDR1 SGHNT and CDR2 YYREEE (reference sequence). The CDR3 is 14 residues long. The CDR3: CASSLGGQTYGYTF. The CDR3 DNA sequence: TGTGCCAGCAGCTTGGGGGGACAGACCTATGGCTACACCTTC.

CDR3: CASSLPPEQETQYF. The CDR3 bases are TGCGCCAGCAGCTTGCCTCCCGAGCAAGAGACCCAGTACTTC. The genes are TRBV5-1 and TRBJ2-5; no clear D gene. Germline loops: CDR1 SGHRS, CDR2 YFSETQ. Trimming removed 1 base from V and 2 bases from J, with 9 bases in between. The CDR3 covers 14 residues.

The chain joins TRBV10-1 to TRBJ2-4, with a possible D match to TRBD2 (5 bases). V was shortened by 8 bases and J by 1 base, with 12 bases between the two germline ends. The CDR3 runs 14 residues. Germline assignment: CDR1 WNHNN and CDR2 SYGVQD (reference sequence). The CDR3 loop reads CASQSGGAKNIQYF. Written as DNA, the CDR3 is TGCGCCAGCCAAAGCGGCGGGGCCAAAAACATTCAGTACTTC.

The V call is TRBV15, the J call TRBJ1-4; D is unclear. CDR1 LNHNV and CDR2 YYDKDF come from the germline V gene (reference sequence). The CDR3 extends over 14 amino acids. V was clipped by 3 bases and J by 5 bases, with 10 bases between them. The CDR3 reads CATSSFGGNEKLFF. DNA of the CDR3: TGTGCCACCAGCAGTTTCGGCGGGAATGAAAAACTGTTTTTT.

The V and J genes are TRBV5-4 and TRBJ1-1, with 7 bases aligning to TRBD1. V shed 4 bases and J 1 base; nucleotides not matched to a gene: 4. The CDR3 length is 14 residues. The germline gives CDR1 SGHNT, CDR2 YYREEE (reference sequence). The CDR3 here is CASSEGAPNTEAFF. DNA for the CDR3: TGTGCCAGCAGCGAGGGGGCTCCGAACACTGAAGCTTTCTTT.

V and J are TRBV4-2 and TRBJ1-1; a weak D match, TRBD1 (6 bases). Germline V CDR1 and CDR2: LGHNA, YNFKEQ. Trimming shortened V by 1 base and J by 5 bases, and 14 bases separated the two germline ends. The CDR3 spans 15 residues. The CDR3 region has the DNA TGTGCCAGCAGCCAAGGGCAACAGGGTAGAACTGAAGCTTTCTTT. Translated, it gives CASSQGQQGRTEAFF.

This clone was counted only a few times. The CDR3 DNA reads as TGTGCCACCAGCAGAGCCTTCTCCTACGAGCAGTACTTC. Translation gives CATSRAFSYEQYF. The chain links TRBV15 to TRBJ2-7; no clear D gene. Germline values: CDR1 LNHNV, CDR2 YYDKDF (reference sequence). This CDR3 comprises 13 residues. V was cut by 1 base and J by 0 bases, with 4 bases left in between.

CDR3 bases: TGTGCCAGCAGCTTGGACAGCCCTCTTTCCTACGAGCAGTACTTC. This sequence encodes CASSLDSPLSYEQYF. This chain uses TRBV5-5 with TRBJ2-7; unclear D gene. The germline gives CDR1 SGHKS, CDR2 YYEKEE (reference sequence). CDR3 length equals 15 residues. V lost 0 bases to trimming and J lost 1 base, with 11 bases between them.

The CDR3 nucleotides are TGTGCCAGCAGCCTTAGGGGCCCCTCTGGGGCCAACGTCCTGACTTTC. It is translated as CASSLRGPSGANVLTF. This chain joins TRBV28 and TRBJ2-6; a weak D match, TRBD1 (5 bases). This CDR3 is built from 16 residues. With 6 bases removed from V and 0 bases from J, the gap between germline ends came to 12 bases. Looked up from germline, CDR1 is MDHEN and CDR2 is SYDVKM.

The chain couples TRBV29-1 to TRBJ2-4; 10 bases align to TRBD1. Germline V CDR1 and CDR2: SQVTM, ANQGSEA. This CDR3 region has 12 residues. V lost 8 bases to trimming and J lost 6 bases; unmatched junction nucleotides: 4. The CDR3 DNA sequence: TGCAGCCACCGGGACAGGGGAAACATTCAGTACTTC. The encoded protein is CSHRDRGNIQYF.

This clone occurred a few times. CDR3 region: CASSLGQGTDTQYF. The CDR3 coding sequence is TGTGCCAGCAGCTTAGGCCAGGGCACAGATACGCAGTATTTT. J is TRBJ2-3 and V is TRBV7-9; unclear D gene. This CDR3 has 14 residues. Germline-derived CDR1 and CDR2 are SEHNR and FQNEAQ (reference sequence). V was trimmed by 1 base and J by 1 base, leaving 6 bases between them.

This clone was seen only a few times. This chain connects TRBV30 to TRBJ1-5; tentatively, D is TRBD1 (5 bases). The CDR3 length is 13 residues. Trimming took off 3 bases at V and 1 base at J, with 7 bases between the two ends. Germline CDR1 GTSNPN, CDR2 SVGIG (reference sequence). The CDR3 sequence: CAWRRGSNQPQHF. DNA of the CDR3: TGTGCCTGGAGAAGGGGCAGCAATCAGCCCCAGCATTTT.

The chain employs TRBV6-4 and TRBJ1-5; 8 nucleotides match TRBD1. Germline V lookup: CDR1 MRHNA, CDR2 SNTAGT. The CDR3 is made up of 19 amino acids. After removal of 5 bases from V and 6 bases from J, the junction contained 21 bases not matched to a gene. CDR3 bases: TGTGCCAGCAGTTGCAAACAGGGGGAGTTCCTTGAAGGGAGTCAGCCCCAGCATTTT. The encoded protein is CASSCKQGEFLEGSQPQHF.

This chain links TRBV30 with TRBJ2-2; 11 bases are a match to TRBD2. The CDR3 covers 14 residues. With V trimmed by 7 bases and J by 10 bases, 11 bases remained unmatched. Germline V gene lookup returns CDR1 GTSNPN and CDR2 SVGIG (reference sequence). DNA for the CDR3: TGTGCCTCCGACGGGACTAGCGGACTCGCGGAGCTGTTTTTT. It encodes CASDGTSGLAELFF. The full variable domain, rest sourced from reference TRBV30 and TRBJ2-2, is SQTIHQWPATLVQPVGSPLSLECTVEGTSNPNLYWYRQAAGRGLQLLFYSVGIGQISSEVPQNLSASRPQDRQFILSSKKLLLSDSGFYLCASDGTSGLAELFFGEGSRLTVL.

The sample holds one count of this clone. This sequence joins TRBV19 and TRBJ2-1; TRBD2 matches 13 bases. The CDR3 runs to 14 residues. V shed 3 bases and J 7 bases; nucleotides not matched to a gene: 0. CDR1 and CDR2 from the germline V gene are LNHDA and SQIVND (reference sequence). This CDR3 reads CASSMGLAGNEQFF. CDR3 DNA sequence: TGTGCCAGTAGTATGGGACTAGCGGGGAATGAGCAGTTCTTC.

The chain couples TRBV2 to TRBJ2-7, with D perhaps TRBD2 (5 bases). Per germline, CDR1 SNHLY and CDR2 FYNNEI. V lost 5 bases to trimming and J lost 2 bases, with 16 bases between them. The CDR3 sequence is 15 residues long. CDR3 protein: CASSPRRLKTYEQYF. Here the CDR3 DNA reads TGTGCCAGCAGTCCCAGGCGACTAAAGACCTACGAGCAGTACTTC.